This T cell receptor beta chain was captured in a study of metastatic and nonmetastatic thyroid tumors. On the study more broadly: The comparison covered peripheral blood and tumor or nodule tissue in malignant and benign thyroid patients.

This clone was observed a handful of times. What it recognizes is unknown. Methods used by the authors: CDR3 was compared across clinicopathological groups, and the resulting differences were used to build a distant-metastasis classifier for papillary thyroid cancer. TCRdb re-clonotyped the PCR reads via MiXCR. The V and J calls were determined by TCRdb, not by the authors. Among about 40,000 clones listed, approximately 17% were seen once. Each patient went into thyroid surgery without having received any treatment. This CDR3 region has 15 residues. After removal of 7 bases from V and 2 bases from J, the junction contained 11 bases not matched to a gene. The germline gives CDR1 MNHEY, CDR2 SVGAGI. Study-level findings and limits: In blood and tumor, TCR beta diversity was reportedly significantly higher in malignant thyroid tumors than in benign nodules.

The specimen sequenced was tumor tissue. The TCR originated in a female donor with papillary thyroid cancer or a benign thyroid nodule (not recorded which). Some clones in this sample may be carry-over from other donors' samples. The chain couples TRBV6-5 to TRBJ2-7, with 7 bases fitting TRBD2. CDR3 amino acids: CASIKSLAGAYEQYF. The CDR3, as DNA: TGTGCCAGCATTAAATCACTTGCGGGGGCCTACGAGCAGTACTTC.